These 6 T cell receptor beta chains were all obtained from the same sample, sequenced in a study of OX40 agonist ivuxolimab in advanced cancers. The library was obtained by the immunoSEQ multiplex PCR assay. Entries here come from immuneACCESS through TCRdb and include only in-frame sequences with V and J called. Some clones fail to appear in such tables; in the studies checked, an unresolved V gene covers under half of the shortfall, and the cause of the remainder is unknown. The sample records roughly 56,000 clones, around nine tenths of which are singletons. The ten largest make up roughly 18% of the sample. The sequencing used CD4+ or CD8+ T cells sorted from blood, collected in a trial of the OX40 agonist ivuxolimab. Source of these receptors: an adult with an advanced solid tumor such as melanoma, head and neck, liver or kidney cancer.

The rearrangement joins TRBV5-6 to TRBJ2-3; TRBD2 is a possible D gene (5 bases). The CDR3 covers 13 residues. CDR1 and CDR2 (germline): SGHDT, YYEEEE. Deletions cut 0 bases from V and 4 bases from J, with 6 bases between. The CDR3 sequence is CASSLDSADTQYF. The CDR3 region has the DNA TGTGCCAGCAGCTTGGATAGCGCAGATACGCAGTATTTT.

The V and J genes are TRBV7-6 and TRBJ2-2; D possibly corresponds to TRBD1 (7 bases). V was trimmed by 5 bases and J by 4 bases, leaving 14 bases between them. The CDR3 consists of 15 residues. CDR1 and CDR2 (germline): SGHVS, FNYEAQ. Written as DNA, the CDR3 is TGTGCCAGCAGCCGCTCAGGGGGGTTCACCGGGGAGCTGTTTTTT. This translates into CASSRSGGFTGELFF.

The rearrangement links TRBV7-2 to TRBJ2-7, with D tentatively TRBD1 (5 bases). This CDR3 comprises 13 residues. Deletions cut 5 bases from V and 6 bases from J, with 14 bases between. Germline V CDR1 and CDR2: SGHTA, FQGNSA. For the CDR3, the DNA is TGTGCCAGCAGCGACCAGCCCCAGGGCGAGCAGTACTTC. Translation: CASSDQPQGEQYF.

J is TRBJ2-1 and V is TRBV13, with a possible D match to TRBD1 (5 bases). CDR1 is PRHDT and CDR2 is FYEKMQ in the germline V gene (reference sequence). The CDR3 has 15 amino acids. V lost 0 bases and J 4 bases, leaving 10 bases between the germline ends. This CDR3 reads CASSLGRARYNEQFF. The CDR3, as DNA: TGTGCCAGCAGCTTAGGCAGGGCCCGATACAATGAGCAGTTCTTC.

About this clone: Other nucleotide sequences from this sample produce the same CDR3. The chain is built from TRBV19 and TRBJ2-7, with 11 positions matching TRBD2. Trimming at V came to 4 bases and at J to 5 bases, leaving 7 bases not matched to a gene. From germline, CDR1 is LNHDA and CDR2 SQIVND (reference sequence). The CDR3 is 15 residues long. This chain's CDR3 is CASSTSSGRFHEQYF. The CDR3 DNA reads TGTGCCAGTAGTACTTCTAGCGGGAGGTTCCACGAGCAGTACTTC. The full variable domain, completed using reference TRBV19 and TRBJ2-7, is DGGITQSPKYLFRKEGQNVTLSCEQNLNHDAMYWYRQDPGQGLRLIYYSQIVNDFQKGDIAEGYSVSREKKESFPLTVTSAQKNPTAFYLCASSTSSGRFHEQYFGPGTRLTVT.

The V and J genes are TRBV6-1 and TRBJ2-4; D unclear. CDR1 MNHNS and CDR2 SASEGT come from the germline V gene. Trimming left V 5 bases short and J 9 bases short, with 11 bases between. The length of the CDR3 is 12 residues. The CDR3: CASSSVYGIQYF. The CDR3 nucleotides read TGTGCCAGCAGTTCCGTATACGGCATTCAGTACTTC.